Sequencing of this TCR beta chain was carried out in a study of blood T cell repertoires in COVID-19. Study overall: Spain, Italy and the United States supplied samples that represented acute and convalescent COVID-19. T cells, B-cell-depleted T cells, or PBMCs supplied cDNA or gDNA.

Study processing details: Reference gene primer amplification gave estimated nucleated cell counts. The data were produced by immunoSEQ multiplex PCR, yet TCRdb's version contains in-frame clones alone and is incomplete. V, J and clone size derive from that table, while D and trimming were established from the DNA sequence. Of 15,000 to 20,000 clones in the sample, roughly 81% were seen once. The J segment lost 1 base and the V segment lost 1 base, leaving 4 bases of the junction unmatched. Germline loops: CDR1 SGHAT, CDR2 FQNNGV. The CDR3 has 16 amino acids. The genes are TRBV11-2 and TRBJ2-1; 7 bases map to TRBD2. Sample: peripheral blood. The receptor was isolated from a man in his sixties with acute or convalescent COVID-19. The CDR3 here is CASSLVYGRSYNEQFF. CDR3 DNA sequence: TGTGCCAGCAGCTTAGTTTACGGGAGGTCCTACAATGAGCAGTTCTTC.